This paragraph covers one T cell receptor (beta chain) sequence. The sample belongs to a study of blood T cell repertoires in COVID-19. Study context: T cells, B-cell-depleted T cells, or PBMCs supplied cDNA or gDNA.

In the original processing: Using reference gene primer amplification, nucleated cell counts were estimated. The data were produced by immunoSEQ multiplex PCR, yet TCRdb's version contains in-frame clones alone and is incomplete. The D gene and trimming were derived from the DNA, and the V and J assignments and clone size from that table. The table has over 60,000 clones, 80% to 90% seen once. Germline CDR1 and CDR2: LNHDA and SQIVND (reference sequence). V was shortened by 8 bases and J by 0 bases, with 14 bases between the two germline ends. The CDR3 length is 15 residues. The sequenced sample consisted of peripheral blood. V is TRBV19 and J is TRBJ1-3; TRBD1 is a possible D gene (5 bases). The clonotype was recovered from a man in his sixties or seventies with active or convalescent COVID-19. The CDR3 loop reads CASVPTAFSGNTIYF. The CDR3 DNA is TGTGCCAGTGTCCCGACAGCCTTCTCTGGAAACACCATATATTTT.